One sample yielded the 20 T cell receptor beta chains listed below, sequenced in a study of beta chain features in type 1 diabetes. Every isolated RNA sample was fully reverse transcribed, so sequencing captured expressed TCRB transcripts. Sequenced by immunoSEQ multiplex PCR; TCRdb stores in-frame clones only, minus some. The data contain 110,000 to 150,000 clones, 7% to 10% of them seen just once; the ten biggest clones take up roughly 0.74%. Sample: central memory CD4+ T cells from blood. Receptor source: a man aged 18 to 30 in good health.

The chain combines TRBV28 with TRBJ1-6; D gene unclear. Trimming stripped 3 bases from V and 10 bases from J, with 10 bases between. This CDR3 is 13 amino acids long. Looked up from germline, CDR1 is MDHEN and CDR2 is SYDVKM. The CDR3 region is CASSFPLPSPLHF. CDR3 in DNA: TGTGCCAGCAGTTTTCCCCTACCGTCACCCCTCCACTTT.

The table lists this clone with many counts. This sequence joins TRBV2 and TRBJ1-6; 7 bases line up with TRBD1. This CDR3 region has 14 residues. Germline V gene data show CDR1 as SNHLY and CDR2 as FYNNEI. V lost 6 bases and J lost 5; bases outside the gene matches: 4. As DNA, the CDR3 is TGTGCCAGCAGGGGACAGTTCGATAATTCACCCCTCCACTTT. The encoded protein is CASRGQFDNSPLHF.

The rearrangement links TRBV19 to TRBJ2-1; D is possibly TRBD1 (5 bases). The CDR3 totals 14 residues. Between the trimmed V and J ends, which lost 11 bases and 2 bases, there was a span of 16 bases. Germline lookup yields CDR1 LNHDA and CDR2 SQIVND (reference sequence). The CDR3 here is CAVGRGVAYNEQFF. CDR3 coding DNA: TGTGCCGTGGGAAGGGGCGTAGCCTACAATGAGCAGTTCTTC.

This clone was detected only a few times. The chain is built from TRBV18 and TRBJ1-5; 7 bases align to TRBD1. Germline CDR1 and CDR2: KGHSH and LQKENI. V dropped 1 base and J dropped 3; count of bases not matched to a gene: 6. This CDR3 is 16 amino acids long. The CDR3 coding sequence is TGTGCCAGCTCACCACTCAGCCAGGGGGTCAATCAGCCCCAGCATTTT. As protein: CASSPLSQGVNQPQHF. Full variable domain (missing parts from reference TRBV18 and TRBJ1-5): NAGVMQNPRHLVRRRGQEARLRCSPMKGHSHVYWYRQLPEEGLKFMVYLQKENIIDESGMPKERFSAEFPKEGPSILRIQQVVRGDSAAYFCASSPLSQGVNQPQHFGDGTRLSIL.

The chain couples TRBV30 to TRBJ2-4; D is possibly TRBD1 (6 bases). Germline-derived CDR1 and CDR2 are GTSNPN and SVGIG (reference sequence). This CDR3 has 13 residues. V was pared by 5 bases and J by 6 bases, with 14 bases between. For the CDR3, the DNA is TGTGCCTGGGATTACAGGGTTGGAAACATTCAGTACTTC. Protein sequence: CAWDYRVGNIQYF.

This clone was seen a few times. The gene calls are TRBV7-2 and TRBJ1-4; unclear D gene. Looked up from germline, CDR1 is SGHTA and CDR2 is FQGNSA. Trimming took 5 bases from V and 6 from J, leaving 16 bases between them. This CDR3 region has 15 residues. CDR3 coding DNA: TGTGCCAGCAGCGACCCGGGAACGGCGTATGAAAAACTGTTTTTT. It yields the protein CASSDPGTAYEKLFF.

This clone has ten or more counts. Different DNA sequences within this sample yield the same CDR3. CDR3: CASSRGGDTQYF. For the CDR3, the DNA is TGTGCCAGCAGCCGAGGCGGGGATACGCAGTATTTT. The chain couples TRBV5-4 to TRBJ2-3; possible D gene TRBD2, 5 bases. This CDR3 spans 12 amino acids. Trimming stripped 4 bases from V and 6 bases from J, with 9 bases between. Germline V CDR1 and CDR2: SGHNT, YYREEE (reference sequence).

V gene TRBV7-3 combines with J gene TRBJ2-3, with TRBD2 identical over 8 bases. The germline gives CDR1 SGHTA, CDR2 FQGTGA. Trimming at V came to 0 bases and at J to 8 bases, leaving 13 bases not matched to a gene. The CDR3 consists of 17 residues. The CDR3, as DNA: TGTGCCAGCAGCTTAACCGACCCGCGGGGGGCAGTTCGTACGCAGTATTTT. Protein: CASSLTDPRGAVRTQYF. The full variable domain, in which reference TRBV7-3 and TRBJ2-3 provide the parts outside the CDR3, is GAGVSQTPSNKVTEKGKYVELRCDPISGHTALYWYRQSLGQGPEFLIYFQGTGAADDSGLPNDRFFAVRPEGSVSTLKIQRTERGDSAVYLCASSLTDPRGAVRTQYFGPGTRLTVL.

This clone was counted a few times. The CDR3 loop reads CASSAGGPLGETQYF. The CDR3 bases are TGTGCCAGCAGCGCCGGGGGGCCCCTCGGGGAGACCCAGTACTTC. V and J are TRBV5-4 and TRBJ2-5; D might be TRBD2 (7 bases). The CDR3 covers 15 residues. Germline lookup yields CDR1 SGHNT and CDR2 YYREEE (reference sequence). Deletions cut 4 bases from V and 5 bases from J, with 18 bases between.

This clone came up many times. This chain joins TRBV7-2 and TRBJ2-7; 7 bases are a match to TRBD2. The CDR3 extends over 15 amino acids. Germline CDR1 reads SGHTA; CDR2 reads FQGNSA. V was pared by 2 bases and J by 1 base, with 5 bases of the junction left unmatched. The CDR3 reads CASSLLGSGSYEQYF. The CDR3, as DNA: TGTGCCAGCAGCTTATTAGGTAGCGGGTCCTACGAGCAGTACTTC.

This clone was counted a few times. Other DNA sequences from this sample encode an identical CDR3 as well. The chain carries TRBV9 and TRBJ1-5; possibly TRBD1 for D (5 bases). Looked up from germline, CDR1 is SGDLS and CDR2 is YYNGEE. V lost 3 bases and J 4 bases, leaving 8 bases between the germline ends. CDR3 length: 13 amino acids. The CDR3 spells CASSGQGNQPQHF. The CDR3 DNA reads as TGTGCCAGCAGCGGGCAGGGAAATCAGCCCCAGCATTTT. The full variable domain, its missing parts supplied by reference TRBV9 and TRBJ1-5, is DSGVTQTPKHLITATGQRVTLRCSPRSGDLSVYWYQQSLDQGLQFLIQYYNGEERAKGNILERFSAQQFPDLHSELNLSSLELGDSALYFCASSGQGNQPQHFGDGTRLSIL.

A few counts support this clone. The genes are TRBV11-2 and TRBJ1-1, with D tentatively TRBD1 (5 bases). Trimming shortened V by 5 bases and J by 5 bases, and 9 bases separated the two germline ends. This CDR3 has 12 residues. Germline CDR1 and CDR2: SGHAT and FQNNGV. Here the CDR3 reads CASSRGVTEAFF. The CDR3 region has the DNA TGTGCCAGCAGCCGGGGGGTTACTGAAGCTTTCTTT.

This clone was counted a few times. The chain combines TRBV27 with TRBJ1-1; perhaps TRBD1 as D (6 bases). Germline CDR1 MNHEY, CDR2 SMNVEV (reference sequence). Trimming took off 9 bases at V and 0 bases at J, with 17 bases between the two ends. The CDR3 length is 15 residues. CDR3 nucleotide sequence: TGTGCCAGTCCAGGGGTTGAGCGGTTGAACACTGAAGCTTTCTTT. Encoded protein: CASPGVERLNTEAFF.

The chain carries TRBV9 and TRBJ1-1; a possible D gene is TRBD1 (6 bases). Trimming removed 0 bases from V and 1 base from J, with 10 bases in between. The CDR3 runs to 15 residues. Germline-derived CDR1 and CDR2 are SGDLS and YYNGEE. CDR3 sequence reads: CASSVGNRANTEAFF. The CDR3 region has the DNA TGTGCCAGCAGCGTAGGAAACAGGGCGAACACTGAAGCTTTCTTT.

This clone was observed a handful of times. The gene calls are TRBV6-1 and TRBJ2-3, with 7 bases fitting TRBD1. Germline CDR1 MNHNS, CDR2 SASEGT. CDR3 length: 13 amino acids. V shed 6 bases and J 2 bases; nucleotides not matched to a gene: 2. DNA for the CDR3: TGTGCCAGCAGCGGACAGGACACAGATACGCAGTATTTT. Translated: CASSGQDTDTQYF.

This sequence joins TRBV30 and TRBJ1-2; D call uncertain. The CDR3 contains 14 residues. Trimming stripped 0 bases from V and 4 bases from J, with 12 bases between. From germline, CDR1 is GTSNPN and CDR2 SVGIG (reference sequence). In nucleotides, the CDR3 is TGTGCCTGGAGTGTACGAGCGGCGGGCTATGGCTACACCTTC. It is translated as CAWSVRAAGYGYTF.

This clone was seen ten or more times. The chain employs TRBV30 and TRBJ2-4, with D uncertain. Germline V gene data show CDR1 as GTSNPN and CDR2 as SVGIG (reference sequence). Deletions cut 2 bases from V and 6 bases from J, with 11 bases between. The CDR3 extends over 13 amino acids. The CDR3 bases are TGTGCCTGGAGTCCCCGGTCCCCAAACATTCAGTACTTC. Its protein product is CAWSPRSPNIQYF.

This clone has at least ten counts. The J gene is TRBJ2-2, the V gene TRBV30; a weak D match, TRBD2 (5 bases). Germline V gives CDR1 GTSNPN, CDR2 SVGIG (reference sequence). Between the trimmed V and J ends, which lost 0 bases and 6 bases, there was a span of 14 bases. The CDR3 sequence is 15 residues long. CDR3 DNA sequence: TGTGCCTGGAGTGTACTACGCCGGGGAGCCGGGGAGCTGTTTTTT. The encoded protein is CAWSVLRRGAGELFF.

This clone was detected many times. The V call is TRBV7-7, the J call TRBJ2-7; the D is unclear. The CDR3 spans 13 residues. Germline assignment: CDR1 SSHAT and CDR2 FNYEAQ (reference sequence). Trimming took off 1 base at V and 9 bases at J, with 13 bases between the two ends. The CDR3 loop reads CASSLDQVSAQYF. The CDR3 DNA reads TGTGCCAGCAGCTTAGATCAGGTTTCGGCGCAGTACTTC.

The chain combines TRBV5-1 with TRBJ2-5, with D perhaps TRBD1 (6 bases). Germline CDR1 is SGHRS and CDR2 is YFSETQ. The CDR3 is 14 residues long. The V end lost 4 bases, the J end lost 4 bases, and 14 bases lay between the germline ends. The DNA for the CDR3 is TGCGCCAGCAGCGGGGGACACCTGGGAGAGACCCAGTACTTC. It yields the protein CASSGGHLGETQYF.